A selection of T cell receptor beta chains follows, all from one sample in a study of human T cells and chemical hapten exposure. TCRdb itself ran the RACE reads through MiXCR, one entry per CDR3 protein. Among approximately 110,000 distinct CDR3 sequences listed, about 10% were seen once. The input for sequencing was whole blood, taken in connection with sensitization to the hapten diphenylcyclopropenone (DPC). These receptor sequences come from a woman in her 40s with alopecia areata. Some clones in this sample may be carry-over from other donors' samples. Both conserved end residues are part of each CDR3. Fields, in order: clone size, J gene, D gene, V gene, CDR3 protein, CDR3 DNA. D genes are given only for firm matches. The size of a clone is reported for some rows only, either as once, few or many, or as a class for expanded clones.

NA,TRBJ1-2,NA,TRBV4-3,CASSPAGGSYGYTF,TGCGCCAGCAGCCCAGCTGGGGGATCCTATGGCTACACCTTC
few,TRBJ2-3,TRBD2,TRBV27,CASALSGRAPDTQYF,TGTGCCAGCGCCCTTAGCGGGAGGGCCCCAGATACGCAGTATTTT
many,TRBJ1-1,NA,TRBV6-4,CASTYLGIGGTNTEAFF,TGTGCCAGCACCTACTTGGGGATAGGGGGAACGAACACTGAAGCTTTCTTT
many,TRBJ2-5,TRBD2,TRBV6-2/TRBV6-3,CASNPAGAASETQYF,TGTGCCAGCAATCCAGCGGGGGCCGCCTCCGAGACCCAGTACTTC
NA,TRBJ2-7,TRBD1,TRBV27,CASRGQGRNEQYF,TGTGCCAGTCGAGGACAGGGTCGGAACGAGCAGTACTTC
NA,TRBJ1-1,TRBD1,TRBV6-5,CASSFGQVNTEAFF,TGTGCCAGCAGCTTCGGACAGGTGAACACTGAAGCTTTCTTT
NA,TRBJ1-5,NA,TRBV3-1,CASSPGPLGNQPQHF,TGTGCCAGCAGCCCCGGACCCCTTGGCAATCAGCCCCAGCATTTT
few,TRBJ1-1,NA,TRBV6-5,CASTKAGNTEAFF,TGTGCCAGCACTAAAGCCGGGAACACTGAAGCTTTCTTT
NA,TRBJ2-5,NA,TRBV2,CASSEDRRETQYF,TGTGCCAGCAGTGAAGATCGGCGAGAGACCCAGTACTTC
many,TRBJ1-1,TRBD1,TRBV11-3,CASSEGQVGKAFF,TGTGCCAGCAGCGAAGGACAGGTTGGGAAGGCTTTCTTT
NA,TRBJ1-5,TRBD1,TRBV19,CASSLTGRNNQPQHF,TGTGCCAGTAGCCTGACAGGGAGGAACAATCAGCCCCAGCATTTT
many,TRBJ2-1,NA,TRBV4-2,CASSQVGDAEQFF,TGTGCCAGCAGCCAAGTCGGGGACGCCGAGCAGTTCTTC
NA,TRBJ2-1,TRBD2,TRBV4-1,CASSQNLAGEYMQFF,TGCGCCAGCAGCCAAAATCTAGCGGGGGAGTACATGCAGTTCTTC
few,TRBJ2-5,TRBD2,TRBV6-2/TRBV6-3,CASSYSPGLAGETQYF,TGTGCCAGCAGTTACTCTCCGGGACTAGCGGGGGAGACCCAGTACTTC
NA,TRBJ2-1,TRBD2,TRBV19,CASSIDGGVYNEQF,TGTGCCAGTAGTATAGATGGGGGGGTTTACAATGAGCAGTTC
NA,TRBJ2-7,NA,TRBV2,CASKVGGLYSTYEQYF,TGTGCCAGCAAAGTGGGCGGACTATACTCGACCTACGAGCAGTACTTC
NA,TRBJ2-1,TRBD2,TRBV5-1,CASSLSSGDSYNEQFF,TGCGCCAGCAGCTTATCTAGCGGAGACTCCTACAATGAGCAGTTCTTC
NA,TRBJ2-5,TRBD2,TRBV20-1,CSASGAGGLGETQYF,TGCAGTGCTAGCGGAGCGGGAGGCCTGGGGGAGACCCAGTACTTC
NA,TRBJ2-7,NA,TRBV20-1,CSATIDTNSPEQYF,TGCAGTGCTACAATAGACACAAATTCCCCCGAGCAGTACTTC
NA,TRBJ1-2,TRBD1,TRBV28,CASSSPGQIPYGYTF,TGTGCCAGCAGTTCGCCGGGACAGATTCCCTATGGCTACACCTTC
NA,TRBJ1-3,TRBD1,TRBV30,CAWSPPTGGLRNTIYF,TGTGCCTGGAGTCCCCCGACAGGGGGATTAAGAAACACCATATATTTT